These 6 T cell receptor beta chains came from one sample sequenced in a study of patients and donors after allogeneic stem cell transplantation. TCRdb fed the RT-PCR reads into MiXCR, producing one record per CDR3 protein. Here the sample spans about a million distinct CDR3 sequences, around 17% being singletons. The specimen was blood, either unsorted or a sorted T cell fraction (not recorded which). These receptors were collected from a human donor who was either an allogeneic HSCT recipient or a stem cell or donor lymphocyte infusion donor (not recorded which). It is not recorded whose cells these are; they may come from a transplant donor.

The rearrangement uses TRBV6-1 and TRBJ1-5; D unclear. Germline V gene data show CDR1 as MNHNS and CDR2 as SASEGT. The CDR3 contains 15 residues. Between the trimmed V and J ends, which lost 6 bases and 1 base, there was a span of 13 bases. The CDR3 here is CASRKKGVSNQPQHF. In nucleotides, the CDR3 is TGTGCCAGCAGGAAAAAGGGAGTAAGCAATCAGCCCCAGCATTTT.

This clonotype came up a few times. The chain recombines TRBV4-1 with TRBJ2-1; TRBD1 matches at 7 bases. Germline loops: CDR1 MGHRA, CDR2 YSYEKL. Losses at the gene ends were 0 bases for V and 0 bases for J; bases not matched to a gene: 2. This CDR3 spans 16 amino acids. The DNA of the CDR3 is TGCGCCAGCAGCCAAGACGGGACAGTCTCCTACAATGAGCAGTTCTTC. This encodes CASSQDGTVSYNEQFF.

The rearrangement uses TRBV20-1 and TRBJ2-1; 9 nucleotides match TRBD2. Per the germline V gene, CDR1 is DFQATT and CDR2 is SNEGSKA (reference sequence). The CDR3 runs 13 residues. Trimming removed 1 base from V and 9 bases from J; junction bases left unmatched: 4. The CDR3 sequence: CSARVVAGAEQFF. DNA for the CDR3: TGCAGTGCTAGAGTTGTAGCGGGAGCTGAGCAGTTCTTC.

CDR3 nucleotides: TGTGCCAGCACCATAGGGCGCACAGATACGCAGTATTTT. Protein product: CASTIGRTDTQYF. The chain has TRBV6-4 and TRBJ2-3; D is uncertain. This CDR3 comprises 13 residues. V was shortened by 7 bases and J by 1 base, with 9 bases between the two germline ends. CDR1 and CDR2 (germline): MRHNA, SNTAGT.

The genes are TRBV4-2 and TRBJ1-2; TRBD1 matches at 7 bases. The V gene end was trimmed by 0 bases and the J gene end by 5 bases; junction bases not matched to a gene: 15. The CDR3 sequence is 18 residues long. In germline, CDR1 is LGHNA, CDR2 YNFKEQ. The CDR3 loop reads CASSQEGGPGPRLYGYTF. CDR3 DNA sequence: TGTGCCAGCAGCCAAGAAGGGGGCCCGGGACCGCGGCTATATGGCTACACCTTC.

This clonotype was seen once. V usage is TRBV6-5 and J usage is TRBJ1-1, with TRBD1 matching 8 bases. The CDR3 is 14 residues long. The germline gives CDR1 MNHEY, CDR2 SVGAGI. The trim removed 0 bases at V and 6 bases at J, leaving 3 bases unmatched. This chain's CDR3 is CASSYSDRAPEAFF. CDR3 bases: TGTGCCAGCAGTTACTCGGACAGGGCACCTGAAGCTTTCTTT.